The TCR beta chain described here comes from a study of glioma-infiltrating T cells after dendritic cell vaccination (dated by TCRdb to between 2015 and 2016). Broadly, across the study: Of the approximately 15 glioblastoma patients in the cohort, all drawn from Phase I and II dendritic cell vaccination trials, 9 were newly diagnosed and 6 had recurrent disease. Patients received autologous tumor lysate-pulsed dendritic cell vaccination between about 2002 and 2013. To make the vaccine, monocyte-derived dendritic cells were cultured for seven to eight days with IL-4 and GM-CSF and then pulsed overnight with autologous tumor lysate. Patients received three intradermal dendritic cell vaccine injections at biweekly intervals in the arm below the axilla. Deep sequencing of TCR beta CDR3 regions was used to quantify tumor-infiltrating lymphocyte content and compare tumor and blood repertoires in dendritic cell-vaccinated glioblastoma patients. Survival after dendritic cell vaccination was correlated with TCR sequencing metrics, including TIL content and tumor-blood repertoire overlap. Study-wide conclusions, independent of this receptor: The response model built on TCR overlap across three groups was characterized as speculative, with prospective validation still needed. No direct relationship between TCR clonality and survival was found, suggesting a diverse polyclonal response may matter. Longer time to progression and overall survival after dendritic cell vaccination were predicted by higher estimated pretreatment TIL content. The cohort was small and heterogeneous, few patients had complete blood and tumor sets, and even fewer had initial-recurrent tumor pairs.

TCRB CDR3 regions were amplified from 1.5 to 2 ug genomic DNA, or all available DNA if less, using the immunoSEQ assay. Multiplex PCR used 60 forward primers for TCR V beta segments and 13 reverse primers for J beta segments. Synthetic control templates were spiked into each sample at limiting dilution to estimate reads per starting template. The Illumina HiSeq System generated 87 bp sequencing reads. The original methods were these. PCR and sequencing errors were removed by a nearest neighbor algorithm that merged closely related sequences. TCR overlap was measured as the percentage of unique tumor TCR beta sequences that were also present in the peripheral blood of the same patient. TCRdb limited this immuneACCESS table to in-frame rearrangements with V and J called. A share of clones is missing; checked studies link under half to unresolved V genes, and the rest is unexplained. V and J calls and clone size are copied from that table; D and trimming were computed from the DNA. In this sample the table shows some 46,000 clones, around 91% of which occur a single time. The ten most abundant clones make up around 5% of the sample.

This specimen's time point label, interpreted: after dendritic cell vaccination, including at tumor progression/relapse. Patients were selected for having adequate residual fresh-frozen tumor tissue and more than two years of available survival data. Although molecular status otherwise differed among the glioblastoma patients, no patient had an isocitrate dehydrogenase mutation. PBMC were collected before vaccination, two weeks after the third vaccination, and at tumor progression if progression occurred. The Qiagen DNeasy Blood extraction Kit was used to extract genomic DNA. This clone came up once. Its antigen is currently not known. No qualities accompany the bases; no much larger clone lies one base away. The TCR comes from a human donor with glioblastoma. The sample here was blood, taken after dendritic cell vaccination.

The encoded CDR3 is CATSNPPGPLYEQYF. The nucleotide sequence is TGTGCCACCAGCAACCCCCCAGGGCCCCTCTACGAGCAGTACTTC. The sequence joins TRBV15 to TRBJ2-7; TRBD1 is a weak D gene call, 5 bases matching. The germline V gene (reference sequence) provides CDR1 LNHNV and CDR2 YYDKDF. Including the terminal cysteine and phenylalanine, the CDR3 comprises 15 residues. Of all the DNA, just the CDR3 is kept, 45 bases in frame from base 1. V is reduced by 4 bases and J by 3 bases, leaving a spacing of 16 bases between them.